One sample yielded the 20 T cell receptor beta chains listed below, sequenced in a study of CD8 T cells in Susac syndrome. RNA totalling roughly 0.5 to 1 ug underwent reverse transcription with random hexamers. TCRdb analysed the immunoSEQ multiplex PCR reads with MiXCR anew, one entry per CDR3 protein. The sample lists around 170,000 distinct CDR3 sequences, 90% to 96% occurring once. Sequenced sample: CD4+ T cells from PBMCs. The source of these receptors is a human donor with Susac syndrome.

This clonotype was detected only once. The chain joins TRBV29-1 to TRBJ2-7, with TRBD1 matching 12 bases. The CDR3 is 14 residues long. Germline assignment: CDR1 SQVTM and CDR2 ANQGSEA. The V and J ends lost 6 bases and 6 bases, in that order; junction bases with no gene match: 9. The CDR3 protein is CSVYRDRGRSEQYF. For the CDR3, the DNA is TGCAGCGTGTACCGGGACAGGGGGCGATCCGAGCAGTACTTC.

This clonotype showed up just once. This chain connects TRBV5-1 to TRBJ2-5, with 12 bases matching TRBD2. CDR3 size: 17 residues. Trimming at V came to 4 bases and at J to 4 bases, leaving 11 bases not matched to a gene. Germline V gene lookup returns CDR1 SGHRS and CDR2 YFSETQ. The DNA of the CDR3 is TGCGCCAGCAGCAACGGACTAGCGGGGCGGACAGGAGAGACCCAGTACTTC. Its protein product is CASSNGLAGRTGETQYF. The full variable domain, with the rest looked up from reference TRBV5-1 and TRBJ2-5, is KAGVTQTPRYLIKTRGQQVTLSCSPISGHRSVSWYQQTPGQGLQFLFEYFSETQRNKGNFPGRFSGRQFSNSRSEMNVSTLELGDSALYLCASSNGLAGRTGETQYFGPGTRLLVL.

The chain couples TRBV12-3 or TRBV12-4 to TRBJ2-7; 8 positions match TRBD2. V lost 8 bases and J lost 3; bases outside the gene matches: 12. The CDR3 has 15 residues. This CDR3 is CASSTGGLYYYEQYF. DNA for the CDR3: TGTGCCAGCTCCACGGGGGGGTTGTACTACTACGAGCAGTACTTC.

This chain links TRBV6-6 with TRBJ1-2; D is perhaps TRBD1 (5 bases). The CDR3 contains 16 residues. Germline CDR1 MNHNY, CDR2 SVGAGI (reference sequence). Trimming pared 6 bases from V and 2 bases from J, leaving 19 bases between. CDR3 bases: TGTGCCAGCAGCCAACTCGGGGGGACGGGGAACTATGGCTACACCTTC. It specifies CASSQLGGTGNYGYTF.

J is TRBJ2-7 and V is TRBV19; 9 bases are a match to TRBD2. In germline, CDR1 is LNHDA, CDR2 SQIVND (reference sequence). This CDR3 comprises 16 residues. J gave up 1 base and V 5 bases, and 9 bases lay outside the gene matches. The chain's CDR3 is CASSSRGAGGSYEQYF. CDR3 bases: TGTGCCAGTAGTTCTCGTGGAGCGGGGGGATCCTACGAGCAGTACTTC.

V gene TRBV11-3 combines with J gene TRBJ2-1; TRBD1 agrees at 10 bases. The J segment lost 4 bases and the V segment lost 6 bases, leaving 9 bases of the junction unmatched. The length of the CDR3 is 16 residues. Germline V lookup: CDR1 SGHNT, CDR2 YENEEA. CDR3 sequence reads: CASSRGDRGRYNEQFF. The CDR3 region has the DNA TGTGCCAGCAGTCGAGGGGACAGGGGACGATACAATGAGCAGTTCTTC.

The rearrangement joins TRBV20-1 to TRBJ2-7; D may correspond to TRBD1 or TRBD2 (6 bases each). The germline V gene has CDR1 DFQATT and CDR2 SNEGSKA (reference sequence). The CDR3 loop spans 12 amino acids. The V and J ends lost 4 bases and 2 bases respectively, with 9 bases between them. In DNA form, the CDR3 reads TGCAGTGCTAAGGGGGGTGCCTACGAGCAGTACTTC. Translation gives CSAKGGAYEQYF.

The chain is built from TRBV29-1 and TRBJ1-1; the D is unclear. This CDR3 contains 11 residues. CDR1 SQVTM and CDR2 ANQGSEA come from the germline V gene. With 5 bases removed from V and 8 bases from J, the gap between germline ends came to 12 bases. CDR3 DNA sequence: TGCAGCGTTCGCAATAACCTGGAAGCTTTCTTT. Amino acids: CSVRNNLEAFF.

The CDR3 region is CSARQGGLATNEKLFF. The DNA of the CDR3 is TGCAGTGCTAGACAGGGGGGGCTTGCAACTAATGAAAAACTGTTTTTT. V gene TRBV20-1 combines with J gene TRBJ1-4, with 7 bases that match TRBD1. V was pared by 2 bases and J by 0 bases, with 6 bases of the junction left unmatched. Germline CDR1 reads DFQATT; CDR2 reads SNEGSKA (reference sequence). CDR3 length: 16 amino acids.

This clonotype was seen only once. The V gene is TRBV20-1, the J gene TRBJ2-7, with 10 bases that match TRBD2. Germline V gene lookup returns CDR1 DFQATT and CDR2 SNEGSKA (reference sequence). J lost 6 bases, V lost 1 base, and 3 bases had no gene match. The CDR3 contains 13 residues. This CDR3 reads CSARVAGGVEQYF. The DNA for the CDR3 is TGCAGTGCTAGAGTAGCGGGGGGCGTCGAGCAGTACTTC.

This clonotype was observed once. The rearrangement uses TRBV12-3 or TRBV12-4 and TRBJ1-5; 8 nucleotides align to TRBD1. The CDR3 runs 15 residues. The ends lost 5 bases at V and 5 bases at J; junction bases unmatched: 8. The CDR3 sequence is CASSKYQGADQPQHF. CDR3 DNA sequence: TGTGCCAGCAGTAAGTACCAGGGGGCAGATCAGCCCCAGCATTTT.

The rearrangement joins TRBV18 to TRBJ2-7; D gene ambiguous. The CDR3 contains 15 residues. CDR1 and CDR2 from the germline V gene are KGHSH and LQKENI. Trimming took 3 bases from V and 1 from J, leaving 13 bases between them. The CDR3 sequence is CASSPQHSTSYEQYF. The CDR3 DNA reads TGTGCCAGCTCACCGCAACACTCGACTTCCTACGAGCAGTACTTC.

V gene TRBV3-1 combines with J gene TRBJ2-5, with unresolved D. Germline CDR1 reads LGHDT; CDR2 reads YNNKEL (reference sequence). The CDR3 spans 14 residues. Trimming took off 7 bases at V and 1 base at J, with 13 bases between the two ends. DNA for the CDR3: TGTGCCAGCACGGGCGCGGTAGTCCAAGAGACCCAGTACTTC. This gives the protein CASTGAVVQETQYF.

The chain carries TRBV20-1 and TRBJ1-1; D is unresolved. Deletions cut 0 bases from V and 1 base from J, with 15 bases between. This CDR3 comprises 16 residues. Germline-derived CDR1 and CDR2 are DFQATT and SNEGSKA (reference sequence). CDR3 amino acids: CSARDSGPVKNTEAFF. Written as DNA, the CDR3 is TGCAGTGCTAGAGACTCTGGACCCGTGAAGAACACTGAAGCTTTCTTT.

The chain links TRBV2 to TRBJ2-1; 7 bases align to TRBD1. This CDR3 has 14 residues. The germline V gene has CDR1 SNHLY and CDR2 FYNNEI. V trimming: 6 bases; J trimming: 10 bases; junction bases outside the gene matches: 12. CDR3 nucleotides: TGTGCCAGCAGCGAGACAGGGCCCACTAAGGAGCAGTTCTTC. This encodes CASSETGPTKEQFF.

The V and J genes are TRBV29-1 and TRBJ1-1; 8 nucleotides align to TRBD1. CDR1 is SQVTM, CDR2 ANQGSEA, per germline. The length of the CDR3 is 13 residues. Trimming took 4 bases from V and 4 from J; bases not matched to a gene: 5. CDR3 in DNA: TGCAGCGTTGGGGTGACAGGGGTCACTGAAGCTTTCTTT. It codes for CSVGVTGVTEAFF.

V usage is TRBV12-3 or TRBV12-4 and J usage is TRBJ2-7; D is uncertain. This CDR3 is built from 14 residues. Trimming shortened V by 2 bases and J by 2 bases, and 10 bases separated the two germline ends. CDR3 loop: CASSLRLLPYEQYF. The CDR3 coding sequence is TGTGCCAGCAGTTTACGGCTCCTCCCCTACGAGCAGTACTTC.

The genes are TRBV20-1 and TRBJ1-5; 8 nucleotides match TRBD1. Germline V gene lookup returns CDR1 DFQATT and CDR2 SNEGSKA (reference sequence). The CDR3 runs 16 residues. The ends lost 4 bases at V and 7 bases at J; junction bases unmatched: 15. DNA for the CDR3: TGCAGTGCTACCCTTGGACAGGGAAGGGCCCACCAGCCCCAGCATTTT. This codes for CSATLGQGRAHQPQHF.

This chain links TRBV9 with TRBJ2-5, with 10 nucleotides matching TRBD2. V was clipped by 5 bases and J by 4 bases; unmatched bases: 2. The CDR3 has 13 residues. The germline CDR1 and CDR2 sequences are SGDLS and YYNGEE. CDR3 loop: CASRPSGGETQYF. In DNA, the CDR3 is TGTGCCAGCAGACCTAGCGGGGGAGAGACCCAGTACTTC.

This clonotype is a singleton in its sample. This CDR3 is CASSLDFRSPQHF. CDR3 nucleotide sequence: TGTGCCAGCAGCTTAGATTTCCGCAGCCCCCAGCATTTT. The genes are TRBV11-2 and TRBJ1-5, with D uncertain. This CDR3 contains 13 residues. The V gene lost 0 bases and the J gene lost 10 bases, with 10 bases spanning the gap. Germline V gives CDR1 SGHAT, CDR2 FQNNGV.